This entry describes one T cell receptor (beta chain). Authors' data handling: Nucleated cell counts were estimated from reference gene primer amplification. TCRdb's copy holds only in-frame clones and misses some; the assay was immunoSEQ multiplex PCR. The DNA gave D and trimming, while V, J and clone size come from that table. The repertoire holds around 150,000 clones, with just under 85% as singletons. V shed 6 bases, J shed 0 bases, and the junction held 12 bases outside the gene matches. The CDR3 is 17 amino acids. CDR1 is SNHLY, CDR2 FYNNEI, per germline. This record comes from a study of blood T cell repertoires in COVID-19. In the study overall: Acute-phase and convalescent COVID-19 samples originated in the United States, Italy and Spain. PBMCs, B-cell-depleted T cells, or T cells were the source of the cDNA or gDNA that made up the material.

The rearrangement uses TRBV2 and TRBJ2-7; the match to TRBD1 covers 9 bases. The receptor's source is a woman aged 80 or older with acute or convalescent COVID-19. The specimen was peripheral blood. In DNA form, the CDR3 reads TGTGCCAGCAGAAACCGGGACAGGGTGAACCCCTCCTACGAGCAGTACTTC. This encodes CASRNRDRVNPSYEQYF.